This T cell receptor beta chain derives from a study of patients and donors after allogeneic stem cell transplantation. Trimming removed 5 bases from V and 3 bases from J; junction bases left unmatched: 7. CDR1 is SQVTM, CDR2 ANQGSEA, per germline. The CDR3 covers 14 residues. This clonotype appeared a few times. In TCRdb, the RT-PCR reads were re-called with MiXCR into one record per CDR3 protein. The data contain roughly 200,000 distinct CDR3 sequences, around two fifths of them seen just once; the ten biggest clones take up roughly 10%. What was sequenced was blood, either unsorted or a sorted T cell fraction (not recorded which). The clonotype originates from a human donor who was either an allogeneic HSCT recipient or a stem cell or donor lymphocyte infusion donor (not recorded which). It is not recorded whose cells these are; they may come from a transplant donor. The rearrangement uses TRBV29-1 and TRBJ1-2, with 9 bases lining up with TRBD1. The CDR3 protein is CSVLTRQGDYGYTF. CDR3 nucleotides: TGCAGCGTTTTGACTCGACAGGGGGACTATGGCTACACCTTC.